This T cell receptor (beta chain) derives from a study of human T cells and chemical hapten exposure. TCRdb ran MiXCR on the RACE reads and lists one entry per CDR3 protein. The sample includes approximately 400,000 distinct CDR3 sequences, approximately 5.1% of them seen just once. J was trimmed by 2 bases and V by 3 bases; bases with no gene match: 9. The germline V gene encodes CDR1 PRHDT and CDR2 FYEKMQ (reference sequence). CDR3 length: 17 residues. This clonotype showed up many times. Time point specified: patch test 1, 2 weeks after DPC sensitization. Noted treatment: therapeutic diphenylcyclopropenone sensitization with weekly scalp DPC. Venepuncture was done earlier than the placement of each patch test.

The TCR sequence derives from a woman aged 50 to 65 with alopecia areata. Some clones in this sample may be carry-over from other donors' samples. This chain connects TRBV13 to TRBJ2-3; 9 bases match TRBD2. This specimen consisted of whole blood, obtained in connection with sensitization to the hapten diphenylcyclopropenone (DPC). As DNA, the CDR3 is TGTGCCAGCAGCTTGAGAGGCGGGAGGGCCGACACAGATACGCAGTATTTT. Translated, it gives CASSLRGGRADTDTQYF.